The entry below gives a single T cell receptor beta chain sequence along with its context. This CDR3 has 12 residues. Germline V gives CDR1 SGHTA, CDR2 FQGNSA. V dropped 5 bases and J dropped 4; count of bases not matched to a gene: 1. Authors' data handling: Counts of nucleated cells, estimated from reference gene primer amplification, were obtained. The data were produced by immunoSEQ multiplex PCR, yet TCRdb's version contains in-frame clones alone and is incomplete. That table furnishes V, J and clone size, whereas the DNA furnished D and trimming. The profile covers some 150,000 clones, with approximately 87% appearing a single time and more than 1% taken by the ten largest. All enrollees were roughly 18 to 89 years old and from roughly 26 US areas. Clinical history as reported by participants underpinned cohort assignment. This entry belongs to a study of blood T cell repertoires in COVID-19. At the level of the study: PBMCs, B-cell-depleted T cells, or T cells provided the cDNA or gDNA that made up the material.

The sequence was collected from a woman in her twenties or thirties with acute COVID-19. This chain links TRBV7-2 with TRBJ2-7, with TRBD1 matching 8 bases. Specimen: PBMCs or T cells enriched from blood (not recorded which). The CDR3: CASSQGAYEQYF. In nucleotides, the CDR3 is TGTGCCAGCAGCCAGGGGGCTTACGAGCAGTACTTC.